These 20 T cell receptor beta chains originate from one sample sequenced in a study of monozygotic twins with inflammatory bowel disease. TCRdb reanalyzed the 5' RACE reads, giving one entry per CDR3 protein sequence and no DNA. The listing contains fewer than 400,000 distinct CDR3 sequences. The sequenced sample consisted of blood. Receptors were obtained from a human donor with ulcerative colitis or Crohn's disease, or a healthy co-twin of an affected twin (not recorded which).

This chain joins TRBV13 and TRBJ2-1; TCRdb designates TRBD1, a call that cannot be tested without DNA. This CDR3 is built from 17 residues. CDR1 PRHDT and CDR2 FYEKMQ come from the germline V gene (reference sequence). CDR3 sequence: CASSRPPGRDSYNEQFF. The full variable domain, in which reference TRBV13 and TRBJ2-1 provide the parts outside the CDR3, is AAGVIQSPRHLIKEKRETATLKCYPIPRHDTVYWYQQGPGQDPQFLISFYEKMQSDKGSIPDRFSAQQFSDYHSELNMSSLELGDSALYFCASSRPPGRDSYNEQFFGPGTRLTVL.

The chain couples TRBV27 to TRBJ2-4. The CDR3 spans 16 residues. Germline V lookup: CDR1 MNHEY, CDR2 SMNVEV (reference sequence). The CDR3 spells CASSYPDRLAKNIQYF.

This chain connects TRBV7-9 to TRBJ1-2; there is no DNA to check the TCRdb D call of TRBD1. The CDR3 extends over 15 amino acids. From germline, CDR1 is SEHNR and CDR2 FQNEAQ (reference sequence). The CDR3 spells CASSYQGVHYYGYTF.

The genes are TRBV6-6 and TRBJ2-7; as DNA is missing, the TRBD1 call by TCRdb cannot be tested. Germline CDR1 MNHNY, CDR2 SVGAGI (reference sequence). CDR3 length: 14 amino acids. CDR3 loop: CASRRQGAPYEQYF.

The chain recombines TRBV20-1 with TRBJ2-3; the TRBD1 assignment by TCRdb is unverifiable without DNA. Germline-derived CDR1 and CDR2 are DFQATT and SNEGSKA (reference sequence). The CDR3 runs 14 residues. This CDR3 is CSVYRAQGGDTQYF.

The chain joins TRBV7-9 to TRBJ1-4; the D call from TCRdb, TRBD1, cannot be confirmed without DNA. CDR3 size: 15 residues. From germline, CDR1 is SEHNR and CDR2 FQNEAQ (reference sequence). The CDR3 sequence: CASSPSGTSSEKLFF.

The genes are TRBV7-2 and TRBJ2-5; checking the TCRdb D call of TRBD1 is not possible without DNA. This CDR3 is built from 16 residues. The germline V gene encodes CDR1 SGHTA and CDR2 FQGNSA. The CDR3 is CASSSHRGDLQETQYF. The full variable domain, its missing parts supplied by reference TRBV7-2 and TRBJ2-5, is GAGVSQSPSNKVTEKGKDVELRCDPISGHTALYWYRQSLGQGLEFLIYFQGNSAPDKSGLPSDRFSAERTGGSVSTLTIQRTQQEDSAVYLCASSSHRGDLQETQYFGPGTRLLVL.

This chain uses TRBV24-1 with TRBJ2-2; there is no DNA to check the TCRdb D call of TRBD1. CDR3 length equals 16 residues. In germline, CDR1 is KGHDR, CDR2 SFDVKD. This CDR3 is CATREAGPGRTGELFF.

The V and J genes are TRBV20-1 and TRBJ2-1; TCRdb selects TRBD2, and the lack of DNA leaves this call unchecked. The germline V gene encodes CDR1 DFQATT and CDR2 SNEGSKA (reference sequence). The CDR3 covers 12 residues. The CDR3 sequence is CSAGGWAPEQFF.

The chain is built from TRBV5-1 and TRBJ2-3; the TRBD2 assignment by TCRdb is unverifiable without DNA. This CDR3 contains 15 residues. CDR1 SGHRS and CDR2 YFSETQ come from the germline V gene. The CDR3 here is CASTESLARTDTQYF.

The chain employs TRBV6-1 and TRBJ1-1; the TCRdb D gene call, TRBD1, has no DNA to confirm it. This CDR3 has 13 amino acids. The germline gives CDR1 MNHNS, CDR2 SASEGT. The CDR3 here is CASTPSKDTEAFF.

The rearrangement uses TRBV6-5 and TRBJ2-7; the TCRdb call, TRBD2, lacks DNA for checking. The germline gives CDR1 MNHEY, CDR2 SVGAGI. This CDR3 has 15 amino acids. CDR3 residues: CASSYSLAETYEQYF.

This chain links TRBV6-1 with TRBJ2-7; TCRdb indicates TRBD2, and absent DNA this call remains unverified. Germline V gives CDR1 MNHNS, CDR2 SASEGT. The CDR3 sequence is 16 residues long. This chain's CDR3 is CASSHDASSGSYEQYF.

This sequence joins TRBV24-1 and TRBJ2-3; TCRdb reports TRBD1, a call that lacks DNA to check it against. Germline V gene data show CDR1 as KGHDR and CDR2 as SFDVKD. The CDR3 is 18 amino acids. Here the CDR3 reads CATSDIGGGVSMPDTQYF.

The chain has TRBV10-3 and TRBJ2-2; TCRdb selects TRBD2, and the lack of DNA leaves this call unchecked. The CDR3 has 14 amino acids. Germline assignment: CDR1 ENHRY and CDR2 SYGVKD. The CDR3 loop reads CATYSGRETGELFF.

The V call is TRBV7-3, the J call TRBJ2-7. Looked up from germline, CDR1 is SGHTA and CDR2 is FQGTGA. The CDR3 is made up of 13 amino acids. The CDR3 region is CASSLTFQARQYF.

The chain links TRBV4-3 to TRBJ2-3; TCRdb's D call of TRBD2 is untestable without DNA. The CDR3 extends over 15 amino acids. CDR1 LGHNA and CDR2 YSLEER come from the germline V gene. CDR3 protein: CASSQRTSGRMAQYF.

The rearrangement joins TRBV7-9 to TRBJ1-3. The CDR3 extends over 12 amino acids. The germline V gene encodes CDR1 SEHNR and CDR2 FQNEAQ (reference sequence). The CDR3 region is CASSLVGVTIYF.

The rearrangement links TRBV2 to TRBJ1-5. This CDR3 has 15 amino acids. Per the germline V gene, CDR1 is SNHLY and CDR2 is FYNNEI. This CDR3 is CASNLDDGAKQPQHF.

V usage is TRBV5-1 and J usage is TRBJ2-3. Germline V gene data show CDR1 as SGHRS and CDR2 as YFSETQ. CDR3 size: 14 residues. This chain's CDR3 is CASSGLLMTDTQYF.